The entry below gives a single T cell receptor beta chain sequence along with its context. The source of the sample is a study of blood T cell repertoires in COVID-19. Study background: The United States, Italy and Spain provided the acute and convalescent COVID-19 samples.

The V gene's germline CDR1 is SNHLY and CDR2 FYNNEI. CDR3 size: 15 residues. Trimming cost V 6 bases and J 6 bases; bases outside gene matches: 8. In the original workflow: From reference gene primer amplification, estimates of nucleated cell counts were derived. The protocol was immunoSEQ multiplex PCR, while the TCRdb copy is restricted to in-frame clones and leaves out a portion. V and J calls and clone size are as listed in that table; D and trimming were resolved from the DNA. The repertoire holds about 74,000 clones, with roughly three quarters as singletons. Input material: peripheral blood. The source is a man between 65 and 80 years old with acute or convalescent COVID-19. This chain joins TRBV2 and TRBJ2-3, with 11 bases identical to TRBD2. CDR3 sequence (DNA): TGTGCCAGCAGAATAGCGGGAGGGCGAGTGGATACGCAGTATTTT. Translating it yields CASRIAGGRVDTQYF.